The rows below give T cell receptor beta chains drawn from one sample of a study of Ad26.COV2.S vaccination and SARS-CoV-2 variants. Assay used: immunoSEQ multiplex PCR; TCRdb lists only in-frame clones, some missing. The table includes around 420,000 clones, approximately 87% detected once. The sequenced sample was peripheral blood, obtained in a trial of Ad26.COV2.S vaccine versus placebo. The source of these receptors is a person aged 18-60 years who received the Ad26.COV2.S COVID-19 vaccine or a placebo. The CDR3 runs from the conserved cysteine through the conserved F or W. Each record gives: D gene, V gene, J gene, clone size, CDR3 DNA, CDR3 protein. D genes are given only for firm matches. Where a row states a size, it is once, few, many or the class of an expanded clone; other rows omit it.

d_call: TRBD1; v_call: TRBV4-3; j_call: TRBJ1-2; clone_size: -; cdr3_nt: TGCGCCAGCAGCCTCCGGGGACAGGGCAACTATGGCTACACCTTC; cdr3_aa: CASSLRGQGNYGYTF
d_call: -; v_call: TRBV5-5; j_call: TRBJ1-4; clone_size: -; cdr3_nt: TGTGCCAGCAGCTTGGTAGGCACTAATGAAAAACTGTTTTTT; cdr3_aa: CASSLVGTNEKLFF
d_call: -; v_call: TRBV27; j_call: TRBJ1-4; clone_size: -; cdr3_nt: TGTGCCAGCAGCCGTGCAACTAATGAAAAACTGTTTTTT; cdr3_aa: CASSRATNEKLFF
d_call: -; v_call: TRBV28; j_call: TRBJ2-3; clone_size: -; cdr3_nt: TGTGCCAGCACCCGGAACAGAGAAATAGATACGCAGTATTTT; cdr3_aa: CASTRNREIDTQYF
d_call: -; v_call: TRBV6-2/TRBV6-3; j_call: TRBJ1-2; clone_size: few; cdr3_nt: TGTGCCAGCAGCGACCATCCCGGGACGCCGATTTCCCCAAATAACTATGGCTACACCTTC; cdr3_aa: CASSDHPGTPISPNNYGYTF
d_call: TRBD1; v_call: TRBV4-3; j_call: TRBJ1-5; clone_size: -; cdr3_nt: TGCGCCAGCAGCCAAGCAGGGGGCGCGAATCAGCCCCAGCATTTT; cdr3_aa: CASSQAGGANQPQHF
d_call: TRBD1; v_call: TRBV7-9; j_call: TRBJ1-4; clone_size: few; cdr3_nt: TGTGCCAGCAGCTCCTTTGAGGGGGCCGGATTAGATGAAAAACTGTTTTTT; cdr3_aa: CASSSFEGAGLDEKLFF
d_call: -; v_call: TRBV4-1; j_call: TRBJ2-7; clone_size: once; cdr3_nt: TGCGCCAGCAGCCGAGGCAGGACCCCAGAGTACGAGCAGTACTTC; cdr3_aa: CASSRGRTPEYEQYF
d_call: -; v_call: TRBV15; j_call: TRBJ2-1; clone_size: -; cdr3_nt: TGTGCCACCAGTCAAGGCGGACTTGGCTCCTACAATGAGCAGTTCTTC; cdr3_aa: CATSQGGLGSYNEQFF
d_call: TRBD1; v_call: TRBV6-1; j_call: TRBJ1-2; clone_size: -; cdr3_nt: TGTGCCAGCAGTCCCCTAGGACAGGGGGCTTTTGGCTACACCTTC; cdr3_aa: CASSPLGQGAFGYTF
d_call: -; v_call: TRBV7-9; j_call: TRBJ1-1; clone_size: -; cdr3_nt: TGTGCCAGCAGCCTTAGAGGACCGAACACTGAAGCTTTCTTT; cdr3_aa: CASSLRGPNTEAFF